Listed below are T cell receptor beta chains from one sample, sequenced in a study of blood T cell repertoires in COVID-19. TCRdb's table, derived via immunoSEQ multiplex PCR, lists solely in-frame clones and lacks some. This table has about 300,000 clones, more than 75% appearing once. Source material: peripheral blood. These receptors were taken from a woman between 50 and 59 years old with acute or convalescent COVID-19. CDR3s include the opening cysteine and the closing phenylalanine or tryptophan. Each record gives: J gene, clone size, D gene, V gene, CDR3 protein, CDR3 DNA. D genes are given only for firm matches. Clone sizes are given selectively: once, few, many, or a class where the clone is expanded.

TRBJ1-1	-	-	TRBV6-5	CATKYGARGDTEAFF	TGTGCCACCAAATACGGGGCCCGGGGGGACACTGAAGCTTTCTTT
TRBJ1-2	-	-	TRBV7-8	CASSLSAFQGTNYGYTF	TGTGCCAGCAGCCTGTCGGCTTTTCAGGGAACTAACTATGGCTACACCTTC
TRBJ2-6	-	TRBD2	TRBV27	CASSSTTGGGSGANVLTF	TGTGCCAGCAGTTCTACGACGGGAGGGGGCTCTGGGGCCAACGTCCTGACTTTC
TRBJ2-7	few	-	TRBV5-1	CASSLGLELPYEQYF	TGCGCCAGCAGCTTGGGGCTAGAACTGCCCTACGAGCAGTACTTC
TRBJ2-3	-	TRBD2	TRBV29-1	CSVVTSGRRYTDTQYF	TGCAGCGTTGTCACTAGCGGGAGGAGGTACACAGATACGCAGTATTTT
TRBJ1-2	-	-	TRBV5-1	CASSLEPGYYGYTF	TGCGCCAGCAGCTTGGAGCCCGGTTACTATGGCTACACCTTC
TRBJ1-6	-	-	TRBV2	CASTGGDSPLHF	TGTGCCAGCACTGGGGGCGATTCACCCCTCCACTTT
TRBJ2-7	-	-	TRBV5-1	CASSSARDKREQYF	TGCGCCAGCAGCTCTGCCCGGGACAAGAGGGAGCAGTACTTC
TRBJ2-4	-	TRBD2	TRBV6-5	CASSYGLAGDHIQYF	TGTGCCAGCAGTTACGGACTAGCGGGAGATCACATTCAGTACTTC
TRBJ2-7	-	-	TRBV15	CATSRDLYEQYF	TGTGCCACCAGCAGAGATCTCTACGAGCAGTACTTC
TRBJ1-1	-	-	TRBV12-3/TRBV12-4	CASSLQGNTEAFF	TGTGCCAGCAGTTTACAGGGAAACACTGAAGCTTTCTTT
TRBJ2-1	once	-	TRBV5-1	CASSPSLATLSYNEQFF	TGCGCCAGCAGCCCCTCACTAGCTACCCTCTCCTACAATGAGCAGTTCTTC
TRBJ1-4	few	TRBD1	TRBV19	CASSTRDRGTEKLFF	TGTGCCAGTAGTACCCGGGACAGGGGGACGGAAAAACTGTTTTTT
TRBJ2-5	-	TRBD2	TRBV11-2	CASSLLAGGETQYF	TGTGCCAGCAGCTTATTAGCGGGCGGGGAGACCCAGTACTTC
TRBJ2-7	-	-	TRBV5-1	CASSPSEVAKQYF	TGCGCCAGCAGCCCATCGGAGGTGGCTAAGCAGTACTTC
TRBJ2-5	-	-	TRBV12-5	CASGLGEGRFGTQYF	TGTGCTAGTGGTTTGGGAGAAGGGAGGTTTGGGACCCAGTACTTC
TRBJ2-2	once	-	TRBV7-7	CASSFVLNTGELFF	TGTGCTAGCAGCTTCGTTCTGAACACCGGGGAGCTGTTTTTT
TRBJ2-5	-	-	TRBV3-1/TRBV3-2	CASGRTGIMETQYF	TGTGCCAGCGGCCGGACTGGGATTATGGAGACCCAGTACTTC
TRBJ2-3	-	TRBD2	TRBV7-3	CASSGLAMDGDTQYF	TGTGCCAGCAGCGGACTAGCGATGGATGGGGATACGCAGTATTTT
TRBJ2-4	-	-	TRBV18	CASSPERDIQYF	TGTGCCAGCTCACCCGAGAGAGACATTCAGTACTTC
TRBJ2-7	-	-	TRBV10-3	CAISAGRDDPYEQYF	TGTGCCATCAGTGCTGGGCGGGACGACCCCTACGAGCAGTACTTC
TRBJ2-4	-	-	TRBV21-1	CASSKAPEEVYRGRGVAKNIQYF	TGTGCCAGCAGCAAAGCCCCCGAGGAGGTTTATCGGGGGAGAGGAGTGGCCAAAAACATTCAGTACTTC
TRBJ2-6	-	-	TRBV5-4	CASSLASSGANVLTF	TGTGCCAGCAGCTTGGCGAGCTCCGGGGCCAACGTCCTGACTTTC
TRBJ1-5	once	TRBD1	TRBV18	CASSPFGQGINQPQHF	TGTGCCAGCTCACCGTTCGGACAGGGCATCAATCAGCCCCAGCATTTT
TRBJ1-2	-	-	TRBV27	CASSQGGYGYTF	TGTGCCAGCAGTCAGGGTGGCTATGGCTACACCTTC
TRBJ2-7	-	TRBD2	TRBV19	CASSPRTSGSYEQYF	TGTGCCAGTAGTCCCCGGACTAGCGGGAGTTACGAGCAGTACTTC
TRBJ2-1	-	-	TRBV4-2	CASSQSQGRDFYNEQFF	TGTGCCAGCAGCCAATCACAGGGGCGGGATTTCTACAATGAGCAGTTCTTC
TRBJ2-7	once	TRBD1	TRBV7-9	CASSGDSYEQYF	TGTGCCAGCAGCGGGGACAGCTACGAGCAGTACTTC
TRBJ2-2	-	TRBD2	TRBV24-1	CATRPGTSLTGELFF	TGTGCCACCAGACCCGGGACTAGTCTTACCGGGGAGCTGTTTTTT